This T cell receptor (beta chain) is drawn from a study of shared clonotypes between healthy human individuals. The V and J ends lost 3 bases and 6 bases respectively, with 12 bases between them. Germline values: CDR1 SGHVS, CDR2 FNYEAQ. The CDR3 runs 13 residues. This table comes from immunoSEQ multiplex PCR, and its TCRdb copy is limited to in-frame clones, with some not included. The table shows 1,500,000 or so clones, with over 95% occurring only once. This chain connects TRBV7-6 to TRBJ2-7; unclear D gene. The specimen was naive CD4+ T cells sorted from blood. The subset denotes: CD45RA+ positively selected. This TCR derives from a man aged 30-40 years in good health. The CDR3, as DNA: TGTGCCAGCAGCTTTCTTTTGGGATCCGAGCAGTACTTC. This translates into CASSFLLGSEQYF.